This T cell receptor (beta chain) derives from a study of blood T cell repertoires in COVID-19. Study-level information: Acute and convalescent COVID-19 samples came from the United States, Italy and Spain.

The table came from immunoSEQ multiplex PCR; TCRdb's copy has only in-frame clones and leaves some out. The sample includes roughly 130,000 clones, 90% seen only once; the top ten take roughly 4.5%. This sequence originates from a man aged 60-69 years with COVID-19, enrolled during active disease. Sequencing was carried out using peripheral blood.

The CDR3 bases are TGTGCCACCCTCCCGGCGCGCGGCAGACAGGTATCTCCCTCCTACGAGCAGTACTTC. This codes for CATLPARGRQVSPSYEQYF. V usage is TRBV10-3 and J usage is TRBJ2-7; TRBD1 is a possible D gene (6 bases). Trimming took off 10 bases at V and 0 bases at J, with 31 bases between the two ends. Looked up from germline, CDR1 is ENHRY and CDR2 is SYGVKD. The CDR3 has 19 residues.